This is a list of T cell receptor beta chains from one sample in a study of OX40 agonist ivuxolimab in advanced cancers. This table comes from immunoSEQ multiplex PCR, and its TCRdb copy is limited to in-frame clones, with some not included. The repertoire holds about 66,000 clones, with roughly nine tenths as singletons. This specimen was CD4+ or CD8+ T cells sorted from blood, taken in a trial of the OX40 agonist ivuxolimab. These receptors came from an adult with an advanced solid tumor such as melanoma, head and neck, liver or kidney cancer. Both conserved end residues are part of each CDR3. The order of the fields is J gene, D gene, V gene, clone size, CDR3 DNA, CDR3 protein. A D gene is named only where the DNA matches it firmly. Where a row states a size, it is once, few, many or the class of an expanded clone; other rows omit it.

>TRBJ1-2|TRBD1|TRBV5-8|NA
TGTGCCAGCAGTCCAGGGGGCAATAACTATGGCTACACCTTC
CASSPGGNNYGYTF
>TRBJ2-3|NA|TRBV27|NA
TGTGCCAGCAGTCTTTGGACCCACACAGATACGCAGTATTTT
CASSLWTHTDTQYF
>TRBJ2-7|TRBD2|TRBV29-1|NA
TGCAGCGTTGGCCCGGGACTATCCTCCTACGAGCAGTACTTC
CSVGPGLSSYEQYF
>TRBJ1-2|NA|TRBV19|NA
TGTGCCAGTAGTACCGTCGGGGCCGGGAGAATGGTTTTCTTC
CASSTVGAGRMVFF
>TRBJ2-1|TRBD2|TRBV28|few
TGTGCCAGCAGTTTAAGGCTAGCGGGCTTATACAATGAGCAGTTCTTC
CASSLRLAGLYNEQFF
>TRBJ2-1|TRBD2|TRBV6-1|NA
TGTGCCACCGGGGGGAGAACTCGGGATGAGCAGTTCTTC
CATGGRTRDEQFF
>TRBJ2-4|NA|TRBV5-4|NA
TGTGCCAGCAGCCTGGATTTAGCCAAAAACATTCAGTACTTC
CASSLDLAKNIQYF
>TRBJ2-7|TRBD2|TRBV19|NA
TGTGCCAGTAGTAGGGCGGGAGGGGCGTACGAGCAGTACTTC
CASSRAGGAYEQYF
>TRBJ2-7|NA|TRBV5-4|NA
TGTGCCAGCAGTTCGGGGGCGGGGAGGGATTACGAGCAGTACTTC
CASSSGAGRDYEQYF
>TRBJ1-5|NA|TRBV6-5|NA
TGTGCCAGCAGTTATGACGGGGTGGAGCCCCAGCATTTT
CASSYDGVEPQHF
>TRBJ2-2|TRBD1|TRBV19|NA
TGTGCCAGTAGTGGACAGGGGTTTGCCGGGGAGCTGTTTTTT
CASSGQGFAGELFF
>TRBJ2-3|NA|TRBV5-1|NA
TGCGCCAGCTCTGGGGGCGGCAGCACAGATACGCAGTATTTT
CASSGGGSTDTQYF
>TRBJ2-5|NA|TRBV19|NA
TGTGCCAGTAGTTTCTGGGGTCGAGAGACCCAGTACTTC
CASSFWGRETQYF
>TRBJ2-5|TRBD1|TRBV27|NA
TGTGCCAGCAGTTCCCTGCCCGCAGGGGGCCAAGGGACCCAGTACTTC
CASSSLPAGGQGTQYF
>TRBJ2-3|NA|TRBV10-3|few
TGTGCCATCAGTGATCTCGGTGGAGTAGATACGCAGTATTTT
CAISDLGGVDTQYF
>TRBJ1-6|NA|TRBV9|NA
TGTGCCAGCAGTCCTCAGGGTCGTAATTCACCCCTCCACTTT
CASSPQGRNSPLHF
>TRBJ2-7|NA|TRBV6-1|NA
TGTGCCAGCACTGAGGCCGTGGAGGTCGAGCAGTACTTC
CASTEAVEVEQYF
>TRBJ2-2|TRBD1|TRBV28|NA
TGTGCCAGCAGTTACAGGGGTAGCACCGGGGAGCTGTTTTTT
CASSYRGSTGELFF
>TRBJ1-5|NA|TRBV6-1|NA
TGTGCCACCGACAGGATCAATCAGCCCCAGCATTTT
CATDRINQPQHF
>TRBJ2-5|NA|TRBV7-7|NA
TGTGCTAGCAGCCGATCACCGGGACTCAAAGAGACCCAGTACTTC
CASSRSPGLKETQYF
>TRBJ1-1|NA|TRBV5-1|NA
TGCGCCAGCAGCTTGGGGGCAGTTTTTATGAACACTGAAGCTTTCTTT
CASSLGAVFMNTEAFF
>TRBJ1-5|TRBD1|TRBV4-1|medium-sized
TGCGCCAGCAGCCAAGATTGGGGACAGATCAATCAGCCCCAGCATTTT
CASSQDWGQINQPQHF
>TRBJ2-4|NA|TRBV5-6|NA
TGTGCCAGCAGCTTGGACACTAACATTCAGTACTTC
CASSLDTNIQYF
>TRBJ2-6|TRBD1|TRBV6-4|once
TGTGCCAGAGAACGCGGACAGGGGGCTTTTACTGGGGCCAACGTCCTGACTTTC
CARERGQGAFTGANVLTF
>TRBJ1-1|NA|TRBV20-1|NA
TGCAGTGCAACCGGGACCACCGAGGCTTTCTTT
CSATGTTEAFF
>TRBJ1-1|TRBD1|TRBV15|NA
TGTGCCACCAGCAGTGGGGGACAGGGAAGAACTGAAGCTTTCTTT
CATSSGGQGRTEAFF
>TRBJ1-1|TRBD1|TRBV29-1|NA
TGCAGCGCCAGGGGGCCGCTAACTGAAGCTTTCTTT
CSARGPLTEAFF
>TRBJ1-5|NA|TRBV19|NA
TGTGCCAGTAGTTTGGTTGGGGGGGCGGGTAGCCAGCCCCAGCATTTT
CASSLVGGAGSQPQHF
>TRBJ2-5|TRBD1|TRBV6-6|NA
TGTGCCAGCAGCCAACCGGACAGGGGGCAGGAGACCCAGTACTTC
CASSQPDRGQETQYF
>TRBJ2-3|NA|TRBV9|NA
TGTGCCAGCAGCGCTCATGACATCTCTGTCACAGATACGCAGTATTTT
CASSAHDISVTDTQYF
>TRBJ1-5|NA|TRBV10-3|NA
TGTGCCATCAGTGAGTCGGTTCGGACGGGGGGGGTTCAGCCCCAGCATTTT
CAISESVRTGGVQPQHF
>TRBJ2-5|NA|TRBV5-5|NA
TGTGCCAGCAGCTTTTTTCAAGAGACCCAGTACTTC
CASSFFQETQYF
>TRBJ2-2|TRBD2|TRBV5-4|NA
TGTGCCAGCAGCCTAGGACTAGCGGGGGCTAACACCGGGGAGCTGTTTTTT
CASSLGLAGANTGELFF
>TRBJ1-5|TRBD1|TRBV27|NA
TGTGCCAGCAGTAAAGGACAGGGAGTTAATCAGCCCCAGCATTTT
CASSKGQGVNQPQHF
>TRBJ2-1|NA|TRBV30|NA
TGTGCCTGGACCATAAGGTCGACGGCGGGTGAGCAGTTCTTC
CAWTIRSTAGEQFF
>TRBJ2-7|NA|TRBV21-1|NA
TGTGCCAGCAGCAAATTGGCGGGGGGCTTCTACGAGCAGTACTTC
CASSKLAGGFYEQYF
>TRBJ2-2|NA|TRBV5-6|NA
TGTGCCAGCAGCTTAAGGGTCACACACACCGGGGAGCTGTTTTTT
CASSLRVTHTGELFF
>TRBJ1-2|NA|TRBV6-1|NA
TGTGCCAGCAGTGAACCGGGGAATAGCTATGGCTACACCTTC
CASSEPGNSYGYTF
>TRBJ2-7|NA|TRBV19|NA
TGTGCCAGTAGTTCAACAGGGTCCTACGAGCAGTACTTC
CASSSTGSYEQYF
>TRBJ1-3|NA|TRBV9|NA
TGTGCCAGCAGCGATGGCGAAGGGTTCTCTGGAAACACCATATATTTT
CASSDGEGFSGNTIYF
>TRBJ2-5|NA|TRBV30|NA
TGTGCCTGGAGTGTATTCCGGGACCCCTATGTGGCAGAGACCCAGTACTTC
CAWSVFRDPYVAETQYF
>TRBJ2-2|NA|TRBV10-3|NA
TGTGCCTGTTCGGGTAGTCCAAACACCGGGGAGCTGTTTTTT
CACSGSPNTGELFF
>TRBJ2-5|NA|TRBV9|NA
TGTGCCAGCAGCGTATCAGGTTCAGGGGAGACCCAGTACTTC
CASSVSGSGETQYF
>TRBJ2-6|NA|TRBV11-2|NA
TGTGCCAGCAGCCTAACACCTGACAGGACCAACGTCCTGACTTTC
CASSLTPDRTNVLTF
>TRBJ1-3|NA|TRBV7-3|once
TGTGCCAGCAGCCCGGGGCCAGTTGGAAACACCATATATTTT
CASSPGPVGNTIYF
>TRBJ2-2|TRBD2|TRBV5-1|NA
TGCGCCAGCAGCTCAAAGAGAGCGGGAGGGCCTACATACACCGGGGAGCTGTTTTTT
CASSSKRAGGPTYTGELFF
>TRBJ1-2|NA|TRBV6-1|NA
TGTGCCAGCAGTGGGGCCTGGTCTGGGACGATGCACACCTTC
CASSGAWSGTMHTF
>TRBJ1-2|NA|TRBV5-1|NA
TGCGCCAGCAGCTTGGGGGCGGGGCAGGATCAAGCTAACTATGGCTACACCTTC
CASSLGAGQDQANYGYTF
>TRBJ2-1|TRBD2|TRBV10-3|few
TGTGCCATCAGTGCCCCCGGACTAGCGGGAGATGAGCAGTTCTTC
CAISAPGLAGDEQFF
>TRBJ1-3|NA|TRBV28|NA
TGTGCCAGCAGTTTATCCAGGGCTGACTCTGGAAACACCATATATTTT
CASSLSRADSGNTIYF
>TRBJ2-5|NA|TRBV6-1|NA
TGTGCCAGCAGTGTAGGACCAGGGAAAGAGACCCAGTACTTC
CASSVGPGKETQYF
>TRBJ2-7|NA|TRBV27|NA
TGTGCCAGCAGTTTACGGGACCACTCCTACGAGCAGTACTTC
CASSLRDHSYEQYF
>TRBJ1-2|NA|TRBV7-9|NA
TGTGCCAGCAGCTTAGATCTCCTAAACTATGGCTACACCTTC
CASSLDLLNYGYTF
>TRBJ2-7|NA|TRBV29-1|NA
TGCAGCGTTTCTGGACCCCCTATCTACGAGCAGTACTTC
CSVSGPPIYEQYF
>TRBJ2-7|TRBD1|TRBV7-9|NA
TGTGCCAGCAGAGGTCCCGGGACAGGGTTCCACGAGCAGTACTTC
CASRGPGTGFHEQYF